This T cell receptor beta chain was recovered during a study of T cells in localized non-small cell lung cancer. Germline values: CDR1 LNHDA, CDR2 SQIVND (reference sequence). Between the trimmed V and J ends, which lost 3 bases and 1 base, there was a span of 18 bases. This CDR3 spans 17 amino acids. Using immunoSEQ multiplex PCR, the repertoire was profiled, and TCRdb retains in-frame clones only, with some absent. The profile shows approximately 30,000 clones, 85% to 90% of them singletons. The chain carries TRBV19 and TRBJ1-2; D possibly corresponds to TRBD1 (6 bases). The source is a woman aged 40-69 years with stage I lung adenocarcinoma. The sequencing used peripheral blood, collected before any cancer treatment. The chain's CDR3 is CASSISGTYTRNYGYTF. The DNA of the CDR3 is TGTGCCAGTAGTATTTCCGGGACATACACCCGTAACTATGGCTACACCTTC.